The clone carrying this TCR beta chain was seen at least ten times. Its antigen is as yet unknown. The CDR3 sequence is 17 residues long. Trimming left V 6 bases short and J 0 bases short, with 19 bases between. Per the germline V gene, CDR1 is MNHNY and CDR2 is SVGAGI (reference sequence). This entry belongs to a study of blood T cells in healthy people across ages. Study-wide results and limits: Estimates of diversity drawn from one million T cells were considered underestimates. Getting older went along with TCR beta diversity per million T cells dropping roughly linearly. Because sorting was not performed, PBMCs prevented conclusive naive versus antigen-experienced comparison.

All donors came from Russia, were Caucasian and healthy, and spanned ages about 6 to 95. It was with a sample-barcoded 5' primer and a J-beta primer mix that a second PCR of roughly 7 to 12 cycles was run. One entry per CDR3 protein, called by TCRdb with MiXCR from the 5' RACE reads. Of under 750,000 distinct CDR3 sequences in the sample, about 45% were seen once. Specimen: blood. The TCR was taken from an elderly man in good health. The V and J genes are TRBV6-6 and TRBJ2-3, with D perhaps matching TRBD2 (6 bases). CDR3: CASSANLLASSTDTQYF. The CDR3, as DNA: TGTGCCAGCAGCGCAAACCTACTAGCCTCTAGCACAGATACGCAGTATTTT.